This TCR beta chain was identified in a study of CD8 T cells in Susac syndrome. Healthy donors served as age- and sex-matched controls. Looked up from germline, CDR1 is SGHTA and CDR2 is FQGTGA. Trimming pared 4 bases from V and 4 bases from J, leaving 15 bases between. The CDR3 is made up of 15 amino acids. About 0.5 to 1 ug RNA was reverse transcribed with random hexamers. TCRdb re-called the immunoSEQ multiplex PCR reads with MiXCR, one entry per CDR3 protein. The sample has approximately 120,000 distinct CDR3 sequences; 92% are singletons. Sequenced: CD4+ T cells from PBMCs. The receptor comes from a human donor in good health. The V gene is TRBV7-3, the J gene TRBJ2-3; D not certain. The CDR3 loop reads CASSSGRIRPDTQYF. As DNA, the CDR3 is TGTGCCAGCAGCTCCGGACGGATAAGGCCAGATACGCAGTATTTT. The full variable domain, rest sourced from reference TRBV7-3 and TRBJ2-3, is GAGVSQTPSNKVTEKGKYVELRCDPISGHTALYWYRQSLGQGPEFLIYFQGTGAADDSGLPNDRFFAVRPEGSVSTLKIQRTERGDSAVYLCASSSGRIRPDTQYFGPGTRLTVL.